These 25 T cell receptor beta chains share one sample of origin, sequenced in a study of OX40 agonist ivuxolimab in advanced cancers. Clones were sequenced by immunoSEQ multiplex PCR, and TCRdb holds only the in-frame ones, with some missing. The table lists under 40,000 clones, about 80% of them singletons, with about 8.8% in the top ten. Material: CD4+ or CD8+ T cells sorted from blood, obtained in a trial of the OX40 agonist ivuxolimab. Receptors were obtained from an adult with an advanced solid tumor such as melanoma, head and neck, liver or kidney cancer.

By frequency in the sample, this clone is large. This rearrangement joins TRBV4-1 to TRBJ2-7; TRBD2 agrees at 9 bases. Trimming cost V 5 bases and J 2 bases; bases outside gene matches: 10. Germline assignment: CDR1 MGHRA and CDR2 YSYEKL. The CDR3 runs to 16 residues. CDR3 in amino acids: CASSDRGVAGAYEQYF. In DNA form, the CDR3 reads TGCGCCAGCAGCGACCGGGGAGTAGCGGGGGCCTACGAGCAGTACTTC.

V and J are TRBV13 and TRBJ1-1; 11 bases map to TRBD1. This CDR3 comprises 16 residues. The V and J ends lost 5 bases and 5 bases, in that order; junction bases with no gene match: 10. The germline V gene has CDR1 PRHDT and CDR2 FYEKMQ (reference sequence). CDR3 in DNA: TGTGCCAGCAGCCGTGGACAGGGGGCCGTAAGGACTGAAGCTTTCTTT. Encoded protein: CASSRGQGAVRTEAFF. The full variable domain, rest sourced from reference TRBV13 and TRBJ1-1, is AAGVIQSPRHLIKEKRETATLKCYPIPRHDTVYWYQQGPGQDPQFLISFYEKMQSDKGSIPDRFSAQQFSDYHSELNMSSLELGDSALYFCASSRGQGAVRTEAFFGQGTRLTVV.

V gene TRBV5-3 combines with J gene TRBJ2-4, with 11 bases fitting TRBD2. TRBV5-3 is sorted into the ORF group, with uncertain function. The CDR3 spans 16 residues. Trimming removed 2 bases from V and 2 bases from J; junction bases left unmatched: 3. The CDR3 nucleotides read TGTGCCAGAAGCTTCCGACTAGCGGGAACCAAAAACATTCAGTACTTC. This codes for CARSFRLAGTKNIQYF.

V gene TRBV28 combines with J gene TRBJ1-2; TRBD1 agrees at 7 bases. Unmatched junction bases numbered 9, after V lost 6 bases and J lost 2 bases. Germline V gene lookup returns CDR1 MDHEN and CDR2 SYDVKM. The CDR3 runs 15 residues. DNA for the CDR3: TGTGCCAGCAGATCCGCCCAGACAGGGAACTATGGCTACACCTTC. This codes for CASRSAQTGNYGYTF.

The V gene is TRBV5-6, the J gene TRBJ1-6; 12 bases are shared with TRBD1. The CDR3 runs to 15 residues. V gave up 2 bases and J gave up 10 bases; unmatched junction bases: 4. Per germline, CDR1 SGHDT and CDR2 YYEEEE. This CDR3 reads CASSFRDRGRSPLHF. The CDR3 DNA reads TGTGCCAGCAGCTTCCGGGACAGGGGGCGATCACCCCTCCACTTT.

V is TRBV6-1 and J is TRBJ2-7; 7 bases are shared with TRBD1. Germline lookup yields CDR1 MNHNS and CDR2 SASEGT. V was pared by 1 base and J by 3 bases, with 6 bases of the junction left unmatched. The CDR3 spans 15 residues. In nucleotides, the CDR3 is TGTGCCAGCAGTGAAGGGCACAGGGGCGGCTACGAGCAGTACTTC. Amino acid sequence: CASSEGHRGGYEQYF.

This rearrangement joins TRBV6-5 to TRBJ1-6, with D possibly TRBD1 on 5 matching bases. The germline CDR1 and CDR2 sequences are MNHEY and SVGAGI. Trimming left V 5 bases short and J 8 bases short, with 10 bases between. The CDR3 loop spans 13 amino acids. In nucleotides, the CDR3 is TGTGCCAGCAGTCGTCGGGGGGATTCACCCCTCCACTTT. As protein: CASSRRGDSPLHF.

DNA for the CDR3: TGTGCCAGCAGCTTAAGGCGGGGGGGACTAGCGGAGTACGAGCAGTACTTC. Protein: CASSLRRGGLAEYEQYF. This chain joins TRBV7-8 and TRBJ2-7, with 11 bases that match TRBD2. The CDR3 sequence is 17 residues long. The trim removed 2 bases at V and 4 bases at J, leaving 10 bases unmatched. The germline CDR1 and CDR2 sequences are SGHVS and FQNEAQ.

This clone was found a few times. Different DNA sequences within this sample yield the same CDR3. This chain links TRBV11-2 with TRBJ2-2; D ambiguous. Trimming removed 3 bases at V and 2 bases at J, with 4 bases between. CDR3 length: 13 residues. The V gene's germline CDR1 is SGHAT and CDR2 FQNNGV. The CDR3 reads CASSLTNTGELFF. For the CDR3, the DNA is TGTGCCAGCAGCTTGACAAACACCGGGGAGCTGTTTTTT.

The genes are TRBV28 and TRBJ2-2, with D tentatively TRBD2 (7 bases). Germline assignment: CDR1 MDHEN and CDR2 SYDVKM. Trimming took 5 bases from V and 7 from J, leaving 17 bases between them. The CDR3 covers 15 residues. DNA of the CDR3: TGTGCCAGCAGTCCCCCCGGGGGGCATGGCGGGGAGCTGTTTTTT. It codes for CASSPPGGHGGELFF.

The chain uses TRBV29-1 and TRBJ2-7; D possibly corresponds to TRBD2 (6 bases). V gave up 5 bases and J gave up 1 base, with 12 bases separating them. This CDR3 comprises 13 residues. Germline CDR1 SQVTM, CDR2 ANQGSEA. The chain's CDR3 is CSVYGSWSYEQYF. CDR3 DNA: TGCAGCGTTTACGGGAGTTGGTCCTACGAGCAGTACTTC.

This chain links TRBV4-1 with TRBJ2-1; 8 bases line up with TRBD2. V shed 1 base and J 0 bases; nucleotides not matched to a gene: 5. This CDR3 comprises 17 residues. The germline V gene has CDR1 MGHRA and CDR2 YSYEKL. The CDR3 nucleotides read TGCGCCAGCAGCCAAGGCAGCGGGGGCAGCTCCTACAATGAGCAGTTCTTC. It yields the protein CASSQGSGGSSYNEQFF.

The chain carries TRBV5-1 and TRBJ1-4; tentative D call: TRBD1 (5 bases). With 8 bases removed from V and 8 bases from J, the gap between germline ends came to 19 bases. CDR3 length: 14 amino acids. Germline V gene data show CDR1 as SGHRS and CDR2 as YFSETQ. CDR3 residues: CASTENGGREKLFF. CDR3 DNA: TGCGCCAGTACAGAGAACGGGGGACGGGAAAAACTGTTTTTT. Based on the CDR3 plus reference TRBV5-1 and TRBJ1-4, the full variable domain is KAGVTQTPRYLIKTRGQQVTLSCSPISGHRSVSWYQQTPGQGLQFLFEYFSETQRNKGNFPGRFSGRQFSNSRSEMNVSTLELGDSALYLCASTENGGREKLFFGSGTQLSVL.

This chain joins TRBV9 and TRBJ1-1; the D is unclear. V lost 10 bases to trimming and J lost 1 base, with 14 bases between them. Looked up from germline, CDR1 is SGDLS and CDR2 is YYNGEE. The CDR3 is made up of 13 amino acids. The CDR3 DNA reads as TGTGCCGGCTCCCCGGAGGAGAACACTGAAGCTTTCTTT. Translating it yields CAGSPEENTEAFF.

CDR3 nucleotides: TGTGCCAGCAGCTTAGCACCAGGACAAAACTACGAGCAGTACTTC. Its translation: CASSLAPGQNYEQYF. This rearrangement joins TRBV13 to TRBJ2-7, with D perhaps matching TRBD1 (5 bases). CDR1 and CDR2 (germline): PRHDT, FYEKMQ (reference sequence). The CDR3 sequence is 15 residues long. The V end lost 1 base, the J end lost 3 bases, and 13 bases lay between the germline ends.

The CDR3, as DNA: TGTGCCATCAGTGAGTCAGAACAGGGAACTGAAGCTTTCTTT. Amino acids: CAISESEQGTEAFF. The chain combines TRBV10-3 with TRBJ1-1, with a tentative D call TRBD1 (6 bases). CDR1 ENHRY and CDR2 SYGVKD come from the germline V gene. With 0 bases removed from V and 5 bases from J, the gap between germline ends came to 10 bases. CDR3 size: 14 residues.

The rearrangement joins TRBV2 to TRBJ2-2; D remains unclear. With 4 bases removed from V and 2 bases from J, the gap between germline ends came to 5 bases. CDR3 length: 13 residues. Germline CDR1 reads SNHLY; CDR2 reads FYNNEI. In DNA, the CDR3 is TGTGCCAGCAGTGGAACTAACACCGGGGAGCTGTTTTTT. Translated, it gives CASSGTNTGELFF. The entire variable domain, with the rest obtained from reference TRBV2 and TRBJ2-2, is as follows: EPEVTQTPSHQVTQMGQEVILRCVPISNHLYFYWYRQILGQKVEFLVSFYNNEISEKSEIFDDQFSVERPDGSNFTLKIRSTKLEDSAMYFCASSGTNTGELFFGEGSRLTVL.

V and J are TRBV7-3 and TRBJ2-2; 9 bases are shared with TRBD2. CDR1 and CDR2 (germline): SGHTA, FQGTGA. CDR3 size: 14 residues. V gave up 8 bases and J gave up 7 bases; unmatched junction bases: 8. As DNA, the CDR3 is TGTGCCAGCGGCCTAGCGGGGACGGTCGGGGAGCTGTTTTTT. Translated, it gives CASGLAGTVGELFF. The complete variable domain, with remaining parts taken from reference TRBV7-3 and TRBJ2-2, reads GAGVSQTPSNKVTEKGKYVELRCDPISGHTALYWYRQSLGQGPEFLIYFQGTGAADDSGLPNDRFFAVRPEGSVSTLKIQRTERGDSAVYLCASGLAGTVGELFFGEGSRLTVL.

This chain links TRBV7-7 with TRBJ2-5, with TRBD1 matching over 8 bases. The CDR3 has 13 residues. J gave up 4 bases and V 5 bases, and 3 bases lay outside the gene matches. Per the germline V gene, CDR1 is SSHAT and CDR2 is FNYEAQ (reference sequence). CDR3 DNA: TGTGCCAGCAGCAACGACAGGGGAGAGACCCAGTACTTC. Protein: CASSNDRGETQYF.

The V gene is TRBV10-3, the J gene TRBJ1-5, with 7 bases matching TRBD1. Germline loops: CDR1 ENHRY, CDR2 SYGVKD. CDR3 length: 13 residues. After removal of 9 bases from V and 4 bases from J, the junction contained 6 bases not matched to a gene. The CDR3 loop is CAITQGENQPQHF. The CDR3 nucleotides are TGTGCCATTACTCAGGGGGAGAATCAGCCCCAGCATTTT.

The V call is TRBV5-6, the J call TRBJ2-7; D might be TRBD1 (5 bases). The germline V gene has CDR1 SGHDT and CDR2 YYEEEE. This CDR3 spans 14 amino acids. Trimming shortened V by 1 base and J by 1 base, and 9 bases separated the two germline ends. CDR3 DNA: TGTGCCAGCAGCTTGTTGCCAGGGTCCTACGAGCAGTACTTC. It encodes CASSLLPGSYEQYF.

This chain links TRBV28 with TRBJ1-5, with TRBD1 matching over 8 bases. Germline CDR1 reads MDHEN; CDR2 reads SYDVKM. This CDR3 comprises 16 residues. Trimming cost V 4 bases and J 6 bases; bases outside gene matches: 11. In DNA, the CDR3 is TGTGCCAGCAGTTACCCGGGACAGGTGGGTGTTCAGCCCCAGCATTTT. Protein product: CASSYPGQVGVQPQHF.

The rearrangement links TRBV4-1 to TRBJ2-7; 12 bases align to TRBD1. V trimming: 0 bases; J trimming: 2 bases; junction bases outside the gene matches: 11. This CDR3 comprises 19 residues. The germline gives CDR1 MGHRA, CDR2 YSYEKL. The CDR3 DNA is TGCGCCAGCAGCCAAGATACGGGACAGGGGGCGTCTATCCCCTACGAGCAGTACTTC. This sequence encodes CASSQDTGQGASIPYEQYF.

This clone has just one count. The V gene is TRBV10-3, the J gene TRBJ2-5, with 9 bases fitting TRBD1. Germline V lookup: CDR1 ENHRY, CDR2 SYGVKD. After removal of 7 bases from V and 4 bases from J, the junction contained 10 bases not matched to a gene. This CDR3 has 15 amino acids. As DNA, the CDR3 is TGTGCCATCAATTGGGGACAGGGAGGGATAGAGACCCAGTACTTC. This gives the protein CAINWGQGGIETQYF.

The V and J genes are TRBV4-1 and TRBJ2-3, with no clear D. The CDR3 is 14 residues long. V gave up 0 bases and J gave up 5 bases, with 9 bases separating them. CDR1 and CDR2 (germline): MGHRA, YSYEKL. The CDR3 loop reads CASSQDPPGDTQYF. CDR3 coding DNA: TGCGCCAGCAGCCAAGATCCGCCGGGAGATACGCAGTATTTT.